The clone carrying this TCR beta chain was seen at least ten times. The antigen remains unidentified. Trimming took 0 bases from V and 0 from J; bases not matched to a gene: 12. CDR3 length: 19 residues. CDR1 is SGHRS, CDR2 YFSETQ, per germline. Tagging with unique molecular identifiers was applied to individual cDNA molecules. TCRdb reprocessed the 5' RACE reads via MiXCR and lists one record per CDR3 protein. There are tens of thousands of distinct CDR3 sequences in the sample; 11% occur only once, and about 9.4% lies in the top ten. The sample comes from a study of early T cells in non-severe SARS-CoV-2 infection. Across the study: Sequencing targeted bulk RNA from unsorted whole blood, leaving chains unpaired.

Whole-study results and caveats: VDJdb-based matching was biased toward anti-spike CD8 responses and missed private and CD4 specificities.

Sequencing used whole blood. V is TRBV5-1 and J is TRBJ2-7; 10 bases fit TRBD2. The TCR sequence derives from an adult who was a healthcare worker with PCR-confirmed SARS-CoV-2 infection or an uninfected control (not recorded which). The CDR3 reads CASSLAVASGGPNSYEQYF. The CDR3 nucleotides read TGCGCCAGCAGCTTGGCCGTGGCTAGCGGGGGCCCTAACTCCTACGAGCAGTACTTC. The entire variable domain, with the rest obtained from reference TRBV5-1 and TRBJ2-7, is as follows: KAGVTQTPRYLIKTRGQQVTLSCSPISGHRSVSWYQQTPGQGLQFLFEYFSETQRNKGNFPGRFSGRQFSNSRSEMNVSTLELGDSALYLCASSLAVASGGPNSYEQYFGPGTRLTVT.